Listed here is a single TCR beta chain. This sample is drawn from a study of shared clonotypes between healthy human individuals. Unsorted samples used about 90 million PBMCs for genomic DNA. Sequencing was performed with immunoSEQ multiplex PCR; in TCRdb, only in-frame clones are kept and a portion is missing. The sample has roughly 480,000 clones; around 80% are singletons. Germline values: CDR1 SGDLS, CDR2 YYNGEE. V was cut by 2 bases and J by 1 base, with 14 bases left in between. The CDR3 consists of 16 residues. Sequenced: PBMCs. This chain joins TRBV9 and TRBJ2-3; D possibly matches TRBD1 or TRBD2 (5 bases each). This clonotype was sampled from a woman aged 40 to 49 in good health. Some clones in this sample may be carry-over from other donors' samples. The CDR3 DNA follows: TGTGCCAGCAGCGTCTACCTCTCGGGGCGCACAGATACGCAGTATTTT. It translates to CASSVYLSGRTDTQYF.